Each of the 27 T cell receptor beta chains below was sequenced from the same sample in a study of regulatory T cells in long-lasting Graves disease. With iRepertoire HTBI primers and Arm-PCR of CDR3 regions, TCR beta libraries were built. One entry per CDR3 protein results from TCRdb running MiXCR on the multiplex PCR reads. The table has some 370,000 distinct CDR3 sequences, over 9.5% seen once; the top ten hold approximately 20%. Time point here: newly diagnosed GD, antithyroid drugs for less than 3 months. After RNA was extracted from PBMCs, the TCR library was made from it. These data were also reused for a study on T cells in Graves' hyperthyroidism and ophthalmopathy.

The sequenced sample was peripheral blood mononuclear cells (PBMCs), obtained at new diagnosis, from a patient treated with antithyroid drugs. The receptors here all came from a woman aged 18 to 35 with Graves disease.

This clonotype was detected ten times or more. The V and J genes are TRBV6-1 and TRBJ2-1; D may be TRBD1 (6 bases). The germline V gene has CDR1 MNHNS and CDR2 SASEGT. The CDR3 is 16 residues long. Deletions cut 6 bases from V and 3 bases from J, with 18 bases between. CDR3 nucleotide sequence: TGTGCCAGCAGCCTCAGGGGAGCGCTCCGCTACAATGAGCAGTTCTTC. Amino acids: CASSLRGALRYNEQFF.

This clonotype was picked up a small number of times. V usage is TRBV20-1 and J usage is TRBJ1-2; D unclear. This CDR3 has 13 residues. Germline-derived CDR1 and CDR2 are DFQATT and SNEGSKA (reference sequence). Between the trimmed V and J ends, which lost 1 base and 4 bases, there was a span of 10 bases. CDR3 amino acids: CSARVGPAYGYTF. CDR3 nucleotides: TGCAGTGCTAGAGTGGGCCCCGCCTATGGCTACACCTTC.

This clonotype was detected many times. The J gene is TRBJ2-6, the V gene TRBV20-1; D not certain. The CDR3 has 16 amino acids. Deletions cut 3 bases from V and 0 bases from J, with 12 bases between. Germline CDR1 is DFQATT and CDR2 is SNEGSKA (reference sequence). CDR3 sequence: CSASKGPPSGANVLTF. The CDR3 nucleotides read TGCAGTGCTAGTAAGGGTCCTCCCTCTGGGGCCAACGTCCTGACTTTC.

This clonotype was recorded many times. The CDR3 reads CASSLRISSYNEQFF. For the CDR3, the DNA is TGTGCCAGCAGTTTGAGGATAAGCTCCTACAATGAGCAGTTCTTC. This rearrangement joins TRBV27 to TRBJ2-1; unclear D gene. This CDR3 contains 15 residues. V shed 3 bases and J shed 0 bases, with 9 bases lying between them. The V gene's germline CDR1 is MNHEY and CDR2 SMNVEV (reference sequence).

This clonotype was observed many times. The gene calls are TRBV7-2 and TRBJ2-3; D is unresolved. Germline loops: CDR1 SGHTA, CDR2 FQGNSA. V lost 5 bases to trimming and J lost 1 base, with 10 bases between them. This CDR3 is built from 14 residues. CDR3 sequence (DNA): TGTGCCAGCAGCCCTTTTTGGGGCACAGATACGCAGTATTTT. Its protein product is CASSPFWGTDTQYF.

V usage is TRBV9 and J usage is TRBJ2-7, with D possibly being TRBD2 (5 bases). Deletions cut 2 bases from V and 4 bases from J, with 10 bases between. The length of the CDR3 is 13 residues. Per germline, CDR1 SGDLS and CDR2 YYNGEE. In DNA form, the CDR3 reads TGTGCCAGCAGCGTCGGAGGATCTTACGAGCAGTACTTC. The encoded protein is CASSVGGSYEQYF.

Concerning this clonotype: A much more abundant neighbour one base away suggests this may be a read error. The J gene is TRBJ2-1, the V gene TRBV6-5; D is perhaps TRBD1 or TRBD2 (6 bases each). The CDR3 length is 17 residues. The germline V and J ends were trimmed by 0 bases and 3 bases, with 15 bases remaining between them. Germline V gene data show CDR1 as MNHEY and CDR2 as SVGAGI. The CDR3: CASSYSYLGGHYNEQFF. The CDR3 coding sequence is TGTGCCAGCAGTTACTCGTACCTGGGGGGACACTACAATGAGCAGTTCTTC.

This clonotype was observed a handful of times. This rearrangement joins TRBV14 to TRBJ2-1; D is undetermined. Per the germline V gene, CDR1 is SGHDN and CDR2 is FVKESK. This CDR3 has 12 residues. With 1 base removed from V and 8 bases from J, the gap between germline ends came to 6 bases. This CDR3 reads CASSQVQHEQFF. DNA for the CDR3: TGTGCCAGCAGCCAAGTCCAGCATGAGCAGTTCTTC.

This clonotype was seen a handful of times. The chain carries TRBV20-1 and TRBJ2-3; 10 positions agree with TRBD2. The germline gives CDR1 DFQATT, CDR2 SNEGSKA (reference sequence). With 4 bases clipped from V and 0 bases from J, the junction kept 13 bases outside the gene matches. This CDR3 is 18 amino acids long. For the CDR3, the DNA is TGCAGTGCTACCCTCATAGCGGGGGGAATTACAAGCACAGATACGCAGTATTTT. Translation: CSATLIAGGITSTDTQYF.

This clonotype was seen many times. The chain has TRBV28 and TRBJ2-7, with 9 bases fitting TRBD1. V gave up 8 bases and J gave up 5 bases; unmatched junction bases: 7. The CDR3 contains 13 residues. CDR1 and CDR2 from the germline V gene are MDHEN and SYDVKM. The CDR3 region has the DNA TGTGCCAGCTGTTGGGACAGGGTCGACGAGCAGTACTTC. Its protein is CASCWDRVDEQYF.

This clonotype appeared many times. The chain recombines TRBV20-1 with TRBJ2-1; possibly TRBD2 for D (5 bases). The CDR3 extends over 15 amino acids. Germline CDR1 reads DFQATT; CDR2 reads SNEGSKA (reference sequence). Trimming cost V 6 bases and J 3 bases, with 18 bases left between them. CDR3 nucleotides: TGCAGTGCACGGGATTTCCTCTCTGGCTACAATGAGCAGTTCTTC. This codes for CSARDFLSGYNEQFF.

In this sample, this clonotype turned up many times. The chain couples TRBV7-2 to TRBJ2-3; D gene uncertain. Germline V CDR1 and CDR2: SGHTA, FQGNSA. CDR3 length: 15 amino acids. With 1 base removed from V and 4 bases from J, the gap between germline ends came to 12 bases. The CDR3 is CASSLEGQRADTQYF. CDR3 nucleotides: TGTGCCAGCAGCTTAGAAGGGCAACGCGCAGATACGCAGTATTTT. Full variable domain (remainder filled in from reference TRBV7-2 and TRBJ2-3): GAGVSQSPSNKVTEKGKDVELRCDPISGHTALYWYRQSLGQGLEFLIYFQGNSAPDKSGLPSDRFSAERTGGSVSTLTIQRTQQEDSAVYLCASSLEGQRADTQYFGPGTRLTVL.

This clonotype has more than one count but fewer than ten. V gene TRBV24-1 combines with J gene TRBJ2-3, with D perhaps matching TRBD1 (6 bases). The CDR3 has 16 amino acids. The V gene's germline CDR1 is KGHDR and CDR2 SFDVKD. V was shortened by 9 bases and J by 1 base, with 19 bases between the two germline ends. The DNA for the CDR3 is TGTGCCACCGAAAGCTCAGGGGTGGGTGGCACAGATACGCAGTATTTT. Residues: CATESSGVGGTDTQYF.

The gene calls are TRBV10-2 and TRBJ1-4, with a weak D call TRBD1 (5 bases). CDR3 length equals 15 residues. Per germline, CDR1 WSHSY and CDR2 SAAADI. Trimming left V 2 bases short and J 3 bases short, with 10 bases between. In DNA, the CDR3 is TGCGCCAGCAGTGAGGCAGGGTGGCCTAATGAAAAACTGTTTTTT. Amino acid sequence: CASSEAGWPNEKLFF.

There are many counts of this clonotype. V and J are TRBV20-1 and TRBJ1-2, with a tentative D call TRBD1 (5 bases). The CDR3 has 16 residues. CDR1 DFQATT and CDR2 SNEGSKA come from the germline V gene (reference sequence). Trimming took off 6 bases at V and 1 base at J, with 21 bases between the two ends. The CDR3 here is CSAWDGRSPLNYGYTF. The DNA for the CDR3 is TGCAGTGCCTGGGACGGAAGAAGTCCTCTTAACTATGGCTACACCTTC.

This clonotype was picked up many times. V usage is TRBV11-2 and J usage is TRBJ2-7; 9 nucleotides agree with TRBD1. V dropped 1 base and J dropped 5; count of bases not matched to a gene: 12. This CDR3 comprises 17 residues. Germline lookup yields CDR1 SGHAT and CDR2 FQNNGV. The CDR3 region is CASSLAVRSGQGNEQYF. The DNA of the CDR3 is TGTGCCAGCAGCTTAGCGGTACGATCGGGACAGGGCAACGAGCAGTACTTC.

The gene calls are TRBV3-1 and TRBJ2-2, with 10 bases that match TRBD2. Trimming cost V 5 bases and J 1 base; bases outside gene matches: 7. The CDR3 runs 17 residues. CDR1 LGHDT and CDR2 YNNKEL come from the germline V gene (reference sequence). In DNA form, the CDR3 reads TGTGCCAGCAGCTTCCGGACTAGCGGTGTGAACACCGGGGAGCTGTTTTTT. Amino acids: CASSFRTSGVNTGELFF. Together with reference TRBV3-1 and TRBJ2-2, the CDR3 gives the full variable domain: DTAVSQTPKYLVTQMGNDKSIKCEQNLGHDTMYWYKQDSKKFLKIMFSYNNKELIINETVPNRFSPKSPDKAHLNLHINSLELGDSAVYFCASSFRTSGVNTGELFFGEGSRLTVL.

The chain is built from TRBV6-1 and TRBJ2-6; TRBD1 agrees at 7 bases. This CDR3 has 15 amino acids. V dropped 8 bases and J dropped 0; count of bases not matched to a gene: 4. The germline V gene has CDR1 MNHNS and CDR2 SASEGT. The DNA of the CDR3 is TGTGCCAGCGGGGACAGTCCCTCTGGGGCCAACGTCCTGACTTTC. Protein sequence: CASGDSPSGANVLTF.

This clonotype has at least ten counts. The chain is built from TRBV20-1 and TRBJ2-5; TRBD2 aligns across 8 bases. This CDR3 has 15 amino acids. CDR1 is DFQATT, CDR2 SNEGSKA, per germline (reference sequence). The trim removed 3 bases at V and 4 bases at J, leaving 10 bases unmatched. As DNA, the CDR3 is TGCAGTGCTAGTACTAGCGGAGGGTTAGGAGAGACCCAGTACTTC. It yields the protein CSASTSGGLGETQYF.

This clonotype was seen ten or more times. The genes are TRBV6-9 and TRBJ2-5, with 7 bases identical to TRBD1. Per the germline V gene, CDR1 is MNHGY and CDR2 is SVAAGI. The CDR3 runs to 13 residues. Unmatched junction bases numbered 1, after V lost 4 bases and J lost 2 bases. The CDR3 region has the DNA TGTGCCAGCAGTTGGACAGGTCAAGAGACCCAGTACTTC. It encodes CASSWTGQETQYF.

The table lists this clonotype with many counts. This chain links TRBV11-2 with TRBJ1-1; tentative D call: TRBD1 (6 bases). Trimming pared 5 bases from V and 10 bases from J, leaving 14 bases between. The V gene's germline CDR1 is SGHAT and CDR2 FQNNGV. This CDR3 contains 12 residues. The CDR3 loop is CASSPSRGRAFF. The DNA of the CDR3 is TGTGCCAGCAGCCCCAGTCGGGGGCGAGCTTTCTTT.

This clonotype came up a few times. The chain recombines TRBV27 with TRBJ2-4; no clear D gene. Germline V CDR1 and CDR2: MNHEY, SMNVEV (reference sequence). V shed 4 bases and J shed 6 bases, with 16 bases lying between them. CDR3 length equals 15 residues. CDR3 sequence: CASSSLPGPRNIQYF. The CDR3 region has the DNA TGTGCCAGCAGTTCCCTCCCCGGGCCCCGAAACATTCAGTACTTC.

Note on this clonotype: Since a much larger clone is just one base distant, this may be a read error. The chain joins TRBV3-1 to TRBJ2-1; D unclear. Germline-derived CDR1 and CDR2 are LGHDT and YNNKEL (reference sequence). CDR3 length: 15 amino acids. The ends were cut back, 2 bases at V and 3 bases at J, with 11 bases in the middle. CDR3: CASSQLPPNYNEQFF. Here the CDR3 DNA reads TGTGCCAGCAGCCAACTGCCTCCTAACTACAATGAGCAGTTCTTC.

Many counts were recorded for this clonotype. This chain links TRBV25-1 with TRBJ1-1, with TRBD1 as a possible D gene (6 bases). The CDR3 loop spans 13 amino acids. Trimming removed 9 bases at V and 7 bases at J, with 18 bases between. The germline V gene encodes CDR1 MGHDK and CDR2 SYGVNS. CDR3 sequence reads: CASTQGFIGEAFF. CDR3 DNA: TGTGCCAGTACACAGGGATTTATTGGTGAAGCTTTCTTT. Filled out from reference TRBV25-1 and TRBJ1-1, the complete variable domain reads EADIYQTPRYLVIGTGKKITLECSQTMGHDKMYWYQQDPGMELHLIHYSYGVNSTEKGDLSSESTVSRIRTEHFPLTLESARPSHTSQYLCASTQGFIGEAFFGQGTRLTVV.

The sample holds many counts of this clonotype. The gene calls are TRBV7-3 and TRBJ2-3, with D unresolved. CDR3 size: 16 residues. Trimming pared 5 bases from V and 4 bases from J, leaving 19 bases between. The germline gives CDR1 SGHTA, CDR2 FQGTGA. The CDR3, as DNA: TGTGCCAGCAGCCCGTGGCGTCTCCGGAAGGCAGATACGCAGTATTTT. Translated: CASSPWRLRKADTQYF.

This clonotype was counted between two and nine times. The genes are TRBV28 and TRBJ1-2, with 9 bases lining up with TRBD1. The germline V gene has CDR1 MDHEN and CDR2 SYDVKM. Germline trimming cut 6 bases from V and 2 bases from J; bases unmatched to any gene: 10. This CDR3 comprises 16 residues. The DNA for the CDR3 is TGTGCCAGCAGGGGAAGGACAGGGGATAACAACTATGGCTACACCTTC. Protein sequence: CASRGRTGDNNYGYTF.

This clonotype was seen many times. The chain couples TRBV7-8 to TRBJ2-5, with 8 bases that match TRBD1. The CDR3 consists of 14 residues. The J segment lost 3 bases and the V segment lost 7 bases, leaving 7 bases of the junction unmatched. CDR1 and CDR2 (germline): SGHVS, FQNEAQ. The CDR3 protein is CASKGGQVKETQYF. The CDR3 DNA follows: TGTGCCAGCAAGGGGGGACAGGTCAAAGAGACCCAGTACTTC.